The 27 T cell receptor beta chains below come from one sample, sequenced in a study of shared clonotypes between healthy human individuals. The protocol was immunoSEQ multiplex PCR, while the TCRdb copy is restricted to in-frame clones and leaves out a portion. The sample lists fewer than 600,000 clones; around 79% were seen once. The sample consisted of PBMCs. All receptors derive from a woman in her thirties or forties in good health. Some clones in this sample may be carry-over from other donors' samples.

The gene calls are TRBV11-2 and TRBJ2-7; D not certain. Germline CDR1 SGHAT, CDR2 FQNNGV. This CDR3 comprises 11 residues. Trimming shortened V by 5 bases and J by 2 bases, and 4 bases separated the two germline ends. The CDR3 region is CASSVTYEQYF. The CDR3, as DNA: TGTGCCAGCAGCGTGACCTACGAGCAGTACTTC. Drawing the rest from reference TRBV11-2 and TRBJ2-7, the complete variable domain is EAGVAQSPRYKIIEKRQSVAFWCNPISGHATLYWYQQILGQGPKLLIQFQNNGVVDDSQLPKDRFSAERLKGVDSTLKIQPAKLEDSAVYLCASSVTYEQYFGPGTRLTVT.

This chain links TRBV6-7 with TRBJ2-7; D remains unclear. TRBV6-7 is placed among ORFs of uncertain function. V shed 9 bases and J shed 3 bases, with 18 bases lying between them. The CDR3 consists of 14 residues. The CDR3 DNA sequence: TGTGCCAGAACCGTTGGGTTTCGCAACTACGAGCAGTACTTC. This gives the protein CARTVGFRNYEQYF.

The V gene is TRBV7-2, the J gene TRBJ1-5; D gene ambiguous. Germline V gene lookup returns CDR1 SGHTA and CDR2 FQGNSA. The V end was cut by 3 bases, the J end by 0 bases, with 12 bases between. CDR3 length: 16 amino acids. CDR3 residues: CASSFSRSGSNQPQHF. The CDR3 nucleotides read TGTGCCAGCAGCTTCTCCCGGAGCGGTAGCAATCAGCCCCAGCATTTT.

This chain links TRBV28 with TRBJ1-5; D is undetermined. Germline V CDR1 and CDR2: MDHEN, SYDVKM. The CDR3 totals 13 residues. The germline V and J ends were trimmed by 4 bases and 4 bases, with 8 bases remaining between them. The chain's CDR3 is CASSSSINQPQHF. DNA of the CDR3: TGTGCCAGCAGTTCGTCCATTAATCAGCCCCAGCATTTT.

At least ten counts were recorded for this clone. The CDR3, as DNA: TGCGCCAGCAGCACTGTAGCGGGGACCATTAATGAGCAGTTCTTC. Its protein product is CASSTVAGTINEQFF. This rearrangement joins TRBV5-1 to TRBJ2-1; 8 nucleotides agree with TRBD2. The germline V gene encodes CDR1 SGHRS and CDR2 YFSETQ. With V trimmed by 4 bases and J by 7 bases, 10 bases remained unmatched. This CDR3 spans 15 amino acids.

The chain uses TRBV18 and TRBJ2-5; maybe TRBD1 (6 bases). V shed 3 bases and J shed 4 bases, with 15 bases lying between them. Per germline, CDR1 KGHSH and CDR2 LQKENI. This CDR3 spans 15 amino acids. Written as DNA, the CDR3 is TGTGCCAGCTCACCGGTCCCAGGGGAAGTAGAGACCCAGTACTTC. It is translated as CASSPVPGEVETQYF.

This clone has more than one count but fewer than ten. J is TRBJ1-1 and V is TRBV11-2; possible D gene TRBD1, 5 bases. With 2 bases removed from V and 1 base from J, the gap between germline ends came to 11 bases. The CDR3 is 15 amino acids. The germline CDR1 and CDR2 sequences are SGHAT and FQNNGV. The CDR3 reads CASSLYGGSNTEAFF. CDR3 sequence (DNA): TGTGCCAGCAGCTTATACGGGGGTTCGAACACTGAAGCTTTCTTT.

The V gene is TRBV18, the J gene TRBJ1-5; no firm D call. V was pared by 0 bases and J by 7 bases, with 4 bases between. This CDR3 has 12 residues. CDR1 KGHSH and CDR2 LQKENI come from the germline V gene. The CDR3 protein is CASSPPGQPQHF. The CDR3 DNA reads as TGTGCCAGCTCACCACCGGGGCAGCCCCAGCATTTT.

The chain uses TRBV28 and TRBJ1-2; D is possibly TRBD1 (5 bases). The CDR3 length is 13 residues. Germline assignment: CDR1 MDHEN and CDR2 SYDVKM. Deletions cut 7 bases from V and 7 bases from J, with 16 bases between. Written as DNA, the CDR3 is TGTGCCAGCACCCCGGGCGGGGCGGGTGGCTACACCTTC. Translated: CASTPGGAGGYTF.

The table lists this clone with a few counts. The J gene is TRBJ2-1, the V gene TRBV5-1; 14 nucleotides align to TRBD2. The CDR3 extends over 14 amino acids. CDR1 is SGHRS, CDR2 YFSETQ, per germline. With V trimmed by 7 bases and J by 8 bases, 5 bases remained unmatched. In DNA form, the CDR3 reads TGCGCCAGCGGGCCGACTAGCGGGAGGGATGAGCAGTTCTTC. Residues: CASGPTSGRDEQFF.

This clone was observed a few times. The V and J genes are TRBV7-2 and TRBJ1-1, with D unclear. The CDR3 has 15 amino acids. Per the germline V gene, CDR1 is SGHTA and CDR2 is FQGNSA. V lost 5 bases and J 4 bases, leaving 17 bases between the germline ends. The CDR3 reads CASSQWSGSGTEAFF. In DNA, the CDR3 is TGTGCCAGCAGCCAGTGGAGTGGTTCGGGCACTGAAGCTTTCTTT.

The CDR3 here is CASSLGTVTEAFF. CDR3 nucleotide sequence: TGTGCCAGCAGCTTGGGGACAGTCACTGAAGCTTTCTTT. V is TRBV5-6 and J is TRBJ1-1; D may be TRBD1 (6 bases). Germline CDR1 and CDR2: SGHDT and YYEEEE. The CDR3 has 13 residues. Trimming pared 0 bases from V and 4 bases from J, leaving 7 bases between.

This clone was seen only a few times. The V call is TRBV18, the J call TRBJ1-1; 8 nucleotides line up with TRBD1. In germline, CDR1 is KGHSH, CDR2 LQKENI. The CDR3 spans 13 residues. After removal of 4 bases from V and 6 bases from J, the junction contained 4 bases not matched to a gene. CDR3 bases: TGTGCCAGCTCACTGGACAGGGTATCTGAAGCTTTCTTT. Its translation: CASSLDRVSEAFF.

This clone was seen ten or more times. The CDR3 bases are TGTGCCAGCAGCTCCTTGATTGGACCCCGCGCTATGGGGGCCAACGTCCTGACTTTC. It specifies CASSSLIGPRAMGANVLTF. The chain carries TRBV11-2 and TRBJ2-6; D unclear. Trimming shortened V by 4 bases and J by 4 bases, and 23 bases separated the two germline ends. This CDR3 spans 19 amino acids. Germline V CDR1 and CDR2: SGHAT, FQNNGV. The entire variable domain, with the rest obtained from reference TRBV11-2 and TRBJ2-6, is as follows: EAGVAQSPRYKIIEKRQSVAFWCNPISGHATLYWYQQILGQGPKLLIQFQNNGVVDDSQLPKDRFSAERLKGVDSTLKIQPAKLEDSAVYLCASSSLIGPRAMGANVLTFGAGSRLTVL.

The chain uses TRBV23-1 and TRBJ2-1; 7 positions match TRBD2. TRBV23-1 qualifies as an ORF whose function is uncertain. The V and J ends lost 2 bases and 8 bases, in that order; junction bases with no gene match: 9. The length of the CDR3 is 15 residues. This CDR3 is CASSQNGLVVDEQFF. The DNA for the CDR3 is TGCGCCAGCAGTCAAAACGGACTAGTTGTAGATGAGCAGTTCTTC.

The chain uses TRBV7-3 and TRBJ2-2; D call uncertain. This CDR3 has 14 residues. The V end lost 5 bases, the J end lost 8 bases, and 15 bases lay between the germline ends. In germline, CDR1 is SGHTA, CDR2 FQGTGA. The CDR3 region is CASSPKPSTGELFF. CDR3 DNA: TGTGCCAGCAGCCCTAAACCTAGTACTGGGGAGCTGTTTTTT. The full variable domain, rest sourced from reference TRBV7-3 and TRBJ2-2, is GAGVSQTPSNKVTEKGKYVELRCDPISGHTALYWYRQSLGQGPEFLIYFQGTGAADDSGLPNDRFFAVRPEGSVSTLKIQRTERGDSAVYLCASSPKPSTGELFFGEGSRLTVL.

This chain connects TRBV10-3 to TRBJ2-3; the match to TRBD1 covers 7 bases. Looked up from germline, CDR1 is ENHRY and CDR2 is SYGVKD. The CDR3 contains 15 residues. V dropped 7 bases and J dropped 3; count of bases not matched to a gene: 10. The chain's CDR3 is CAITKGARSTDTQYF. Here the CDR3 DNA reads TGTGCCATCACTAAGGGGGCTCGGTCGACAGATACGCAGTATTTT.

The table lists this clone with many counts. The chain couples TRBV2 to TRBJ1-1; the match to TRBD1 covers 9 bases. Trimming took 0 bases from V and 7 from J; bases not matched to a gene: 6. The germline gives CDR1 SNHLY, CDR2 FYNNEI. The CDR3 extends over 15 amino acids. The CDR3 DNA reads TGTGCCAGCAGTGAAGCGGACAGGGGCAACTTTGAAGCTTTCTTT. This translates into CASSEADRGNFEAFF.

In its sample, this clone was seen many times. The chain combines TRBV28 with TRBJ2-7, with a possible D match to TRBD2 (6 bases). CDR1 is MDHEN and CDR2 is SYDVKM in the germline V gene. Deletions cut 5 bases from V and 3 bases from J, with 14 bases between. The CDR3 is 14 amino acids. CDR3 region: CASSTSSAFYEQYF. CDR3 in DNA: TGTGCCAGCAGTACCTCTAGCGCCTTCTACGAGCAGTACTTC.

CDR3 amino acids: CASSQTGGVYGYTF. The CDR3 region has the DNA TGTGCCAGCAGCCAGACAGGGGGCGTCTATGGCTACACCTTC. The chain employs TRBV5-5 and TRBJ1-2, with TRBD1 matching over 10 bases. The CDR3 runs 14 residues. Unmatched junction bases numbered 4, after V lost 4 bases and J lost 4 bases. Germline CDR1 reads SGHKS; CDR2 reads YYEKEE (reference sequence).

CDR3 in DNA: TGCGCCAGCAGCTTGGACGGGGCAGGGGCCTCTGGAAACACCATATATTTT. It is translated as CASSLDGAGASGNTIYF. The J gene is TRBJ1-3, the V gene TRBV5-1, with D possibly matching TRBD1 (6 bases). The CDR3 contains 17 residues. V was cut by 0 bases and J by 0 bases, with 13 bases left in between. CDR1 is SGHRS and CDR2 is YFSETQ in the germline V gene.

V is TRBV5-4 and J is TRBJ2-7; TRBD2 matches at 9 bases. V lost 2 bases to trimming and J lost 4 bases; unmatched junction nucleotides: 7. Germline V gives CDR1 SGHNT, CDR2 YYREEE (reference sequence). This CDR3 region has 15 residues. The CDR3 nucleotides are TGTGCCAGCAGCTTCAGTCCTAGCGGGATTTACGAGCAGTACTTC. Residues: CASSFSPSGIYEQYF.

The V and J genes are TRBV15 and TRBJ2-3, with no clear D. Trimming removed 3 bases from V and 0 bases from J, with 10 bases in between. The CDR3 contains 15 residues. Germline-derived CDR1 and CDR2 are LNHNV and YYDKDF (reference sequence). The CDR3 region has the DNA TGTGCCACCAGCAGGGGCTCTCGAAGCACAGATACGCAGTATTTT. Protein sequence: CATSRGSRSTDTQYF.

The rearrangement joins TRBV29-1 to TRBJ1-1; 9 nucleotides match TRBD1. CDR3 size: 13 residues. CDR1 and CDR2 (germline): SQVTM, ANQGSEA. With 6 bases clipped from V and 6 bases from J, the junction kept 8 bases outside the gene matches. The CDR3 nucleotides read TGCAGCGTCACCCGGACAGGGGCCCCTGAAGCTTTCTTT. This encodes CSVTRTGAPEAFF.

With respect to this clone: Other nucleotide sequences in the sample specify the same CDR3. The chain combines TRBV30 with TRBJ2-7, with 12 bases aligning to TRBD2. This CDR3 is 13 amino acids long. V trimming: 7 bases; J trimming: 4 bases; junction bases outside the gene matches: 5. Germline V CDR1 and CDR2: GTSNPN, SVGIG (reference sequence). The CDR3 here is CASRTSGTYEQYF. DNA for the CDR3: TGTGCCTCCAGGACTAGCGGGACGTACGAGCAGTACTTC.

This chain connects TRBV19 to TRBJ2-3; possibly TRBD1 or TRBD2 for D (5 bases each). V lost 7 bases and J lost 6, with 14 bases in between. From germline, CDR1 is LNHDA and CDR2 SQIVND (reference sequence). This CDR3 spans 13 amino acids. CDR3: CASTAAWGDTQYF. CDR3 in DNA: TGTGCCAGTACCGCTGCGTGGGGGGATACGCAGTATTTT. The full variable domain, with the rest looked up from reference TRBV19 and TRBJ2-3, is DGGITQSPKYLFRKEGQNVTLSCEQNLNHDAMYWYRQDPGQGLRLIYYSQIVNDFQKGDIAEGYSVSREKKESFPLTVTSAQKNPTAFYLCASTAAWGDTQYFGPGTRLTVL.

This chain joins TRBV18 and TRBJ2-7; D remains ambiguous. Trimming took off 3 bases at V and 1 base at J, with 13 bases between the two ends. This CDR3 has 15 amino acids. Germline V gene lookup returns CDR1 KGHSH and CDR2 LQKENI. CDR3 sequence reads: CASSPSGGTSYEQYF. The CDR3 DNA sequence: TGTGCCAGCTCACCTTCTGGCGGCACGTCCTACGAGCAGTACTTC.